This TCR beta chain was observed in a study of cytomegalovirus exposure and HLA in healthy donors. Findings of the study overall: An analysis that was carried out later associated 15,000 to 20,000 TCR beta sequences with HLA alleles at 0.05 false discovery rate. The authors later found HLA-associated TCR beta chains more clonally expanded than equally common others. TCR beta V segments were, for the most part, productive about 87% or about 30% of the time in an earlier analysis.

As to this clone: Its antigen is not identified.

This CDR3 has 14 amino acids. CDR1 and CDR2 (germline): MNHEY, SMNVEV (reference sequence). Between the trimmed V and J ends, which lost 10 bases and 6 bases, there was a span of 20 bases. 13 Jbeta primers and 60 Vbeta primers were used for the PCR. Using immunoSEQ multiplex PCR, the repertoire was profiled, and TCRdb retains in-frame clones only, with some absent. The sample consists of just over 150,000 clones, about 85% of them appearing once. The specimen was PBMCs. The sequence was collected from a woman in her late teens or twenties in good health and CMV-seronegative. The chain joins TRBV27 to TRBJ2-3, with D possibly matching TRBD1 (6 bases). The CDR3 sequence: CATGRTVAWDTQYF. The CDR3, as DNA: TGTGCCACCGGACGGACAGTGGCCTGGGATACGCAGTATTTT.